This T cell receptor beta chain was observed in a study of control samples from healthy donors and cancer patients. The CDR3 spans 14 residues. Germline loops: CDR1 SQVTM, CDR2 ANQGSEA. V trimming: 4 bases; J trimming: 1 base; junction bases outside the gene matches: 2. Only in-frame clones appear in the TCRdb table, and some are missing; sequencing was by immunoSEQ multiplex PCR. The sample contains roughly 150,000 clones, 85% to 90% of which appear only once. The source of this sequence is a man younger than 30 in good health. Sequencing was performed on blood. The V call is TRBV29-1, the J call TRBJ2-2; 8 bases are shared with TRBD2. The CDR3 reads CSVGTSLNTGELFF. CDR3 coding DNA: TGCAGCGTTGGGACTAGCTTGAACACCGGGGAGCTGTTTTTT.